This record covers a single T cell receptor (beta chain). Source study methods: Reference gene primer amplification gave estimated nucleated cell counts. The table came from immunoSEQ multiplex PCR; TCRdb's copy has only in-frame clones and leaves some out. The V and J calls and clone size were taken over from that table, and D and trimming were inferred from the DNA. The sample holds about 130,000 clones, about 88% seen once. The entry originates in a study of blood T cell repertoires in COVID-19. Overall study: The United States, Italy and Spain were the sources of the acute and convalescent COVID-19 samples. In each case, the material was cDNA or gDNA derived from T cells, B-cell-depleted T cells, or PBMCs.

Per germline, CDR1 SGHAT and CDR2 FQNNGV. The length of the CDR3 is 16 residues. Trimming stripped 4 bases from V and 5 bases from J, with 17 bases between. The sample consisted of peripheral blood. The origin of this receptor is a woman older than 75 with acute or convalescent COVID-19. The chain carries TRBV11-2 and TRBJ2-2; D perhaps matches TRBD1 (5 bases). The CDR3 region has the DNA TGTGCCAGCAGCTCGCGGCTAGGAACAGGAACCGGGGAGCTGTTTTTT. The encoded protein is CASSSRLGTGTGELFF. Based on the CDR3 plus reference TRBV11-2 and TRBJ2-2, the full variable domain is EAGVAQSPRYKIIEKRQSVAFWCNPISGHATLYWYQQILGQGPKLLIQFQNNGVVDDSQLPKDRFSAERLKGVDSTLKIQPAKLEDSAVYLCASSSRLGTGTGELFFGEGSRLTVL.